This TCR beta chain was sequenced in a study of CD8 T cells in Susac syndrome. With 4 bases clipped from V and 5 bases from J, the junction kept 11 bases outside the gene matches. Germline V lookup: CDR1 MNHEY, CDR2 SMNVEV (reference sequence). The CDR3 loop spans 16 amino acids. The RNA input was roughly 0.45 to 1 ug, and it was reverse transcribed with random hexamers. TCRdb reanalysed the immunoSEQ multiplex PCR reads using MiXCR and keeps one entry per CDR3 protein. The sample lists some 150,000 distinct CDR3 sequences; nearly 97% were seen once. The V gene is TRBV27, the J gene TRBJ2-7; 10 bases line up with TRBD1. The origin of this receptor is a human donor with multiple sclerosis. Source material: CD8+ T cells from PBMCs. CDR3 nucleotide sequence: TGTGCCAGCAGTTCTATGGGACAGGGGACCTTCCACGAGCAGTACTTC. Translating gives CASSSMGQGTFHEQYF.